One and the same sample provided the 4 T cell receptor beta chains below, sequenced in a study of T cell clonality in common variable immunodeficiency. Method: immunoSEQ multiplex PCR; TCRdb's copy keeps in-frame clones and lacks some. The sample contains 50,000 to 55,000 clones, none of them singletons. The sample was peripheral blood mononuclear cells. Receptors were obtained from a person aged 18 to 75 in good health.

This clone was detected many times. Read coverage stops 3 residues before the CDR3 terminus; the germline J gene supplies the remainder. The chain employs TRBV6-4 and TRBJ2-1, with TRBD2 identical over 11 bases. The V gene's germline CDR1 is MRHNA and CDR2 SNTAGT. With 3 bases clipped from V and 5 bases from J, the junction kept 3 bases outside the gene matches. The CDR3 extends over 15 amino acids. Incomplete CDR3 DNA: TGTGCCAGCAGTGAGGGACTAGCGGAGCACAATGAG. This codes for CASSEGLAEHNE. The full CDR3 protein reads CASSEGLAEHNEQFF.

This clone was detected ten times or more. The read stops 3 residues short of the end of the CDR3; the missing end is completed from the germline J gene. V is TRBV7-2 and J is TRBJ2-7; D is perhaps TRBD2 (6 bases). Trimming removed 3 bases from V and 3 bases from J, with 12 bases in between. Germline V gene data show CDR1 as SGHTA and CDR2 as FQGNSA. CDR3 length: 14 amino acids. The CDR3 sequence is CASSLGSGGYEQYF. Partial CDR3 DNA: TGTGCCAGCAGCTTGGGTAGCGGAGGCTACGAG.

This clone came up many times. The read stops 3 residues short of the end of the CDR3; the missing end is completed from the germline J gene. The rearrangement joins TRBV7-2 to TRBJ2-1, with TRBD2 matching over 8 bases. Germline V lookup: CDR1 SGHTA, CDR2 FQGNSA. The CDR3 runs to 15 residues. With V trimmed by 1 base and J by 1 base, 0 bases remained unmatched. The CDR3 DNA, read in part, is TGTGCCAGCAGCTTAGGCGGGGGGTCCTACAATGAG. Its protein product is CASSLGGGSYNE. Given in full, the CDR3 is CASSLGGGSYNEQFF.

On this clone itself: The CDR3 goes on 3 residues after the read ends, and that part is filled in from the germline J gene. J is TRBJ1-2 and V is TRBV7-9; D possibly corresponds to TRBD1 (5 bases). Germline loops: CDR1 SEHNR, CDR2 FQNEAQ (reference sequence). The CDR3 extends over 13 amino acids. The sequenced CDR3 bases are TGTGCCAGCAGCCCCGACCCAGGGCTAGGC. This gives the protein CASSPDPGLG. The CDR3 as a whole reads CASSPDPGLGYTF.